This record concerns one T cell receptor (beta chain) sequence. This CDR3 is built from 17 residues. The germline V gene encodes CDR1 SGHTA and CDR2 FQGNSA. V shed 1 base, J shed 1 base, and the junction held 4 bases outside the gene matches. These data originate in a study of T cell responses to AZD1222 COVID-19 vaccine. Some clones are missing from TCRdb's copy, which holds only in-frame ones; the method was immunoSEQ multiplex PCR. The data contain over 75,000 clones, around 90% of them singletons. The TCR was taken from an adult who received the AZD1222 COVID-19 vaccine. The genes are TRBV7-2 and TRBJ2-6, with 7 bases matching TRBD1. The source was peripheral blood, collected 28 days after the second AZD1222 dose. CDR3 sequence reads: CASSLEGAGSGANVLTF. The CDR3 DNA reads TGTGCCAGCAGCTTAGAGGGGGCAGGGTCTGGGGCCAACGTCCTGACTTTC.